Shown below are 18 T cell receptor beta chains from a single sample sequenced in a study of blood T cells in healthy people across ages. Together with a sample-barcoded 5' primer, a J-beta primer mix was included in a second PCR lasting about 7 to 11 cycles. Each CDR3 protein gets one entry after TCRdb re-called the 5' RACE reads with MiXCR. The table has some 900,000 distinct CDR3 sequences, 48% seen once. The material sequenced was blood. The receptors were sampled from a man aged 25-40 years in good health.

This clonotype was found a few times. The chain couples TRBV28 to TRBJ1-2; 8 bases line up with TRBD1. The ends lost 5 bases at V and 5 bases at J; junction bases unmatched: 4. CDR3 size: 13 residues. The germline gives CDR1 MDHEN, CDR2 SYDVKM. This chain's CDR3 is CASSGGDRYGYTF. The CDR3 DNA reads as TGTGCCAGCAGTGGTGGGGACAGGTATGGCTACACCTTC.

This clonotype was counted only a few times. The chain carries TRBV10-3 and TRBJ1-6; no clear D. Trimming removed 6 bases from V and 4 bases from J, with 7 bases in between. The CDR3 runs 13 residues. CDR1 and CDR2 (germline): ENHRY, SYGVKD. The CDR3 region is CAIRGQYNSPLHF. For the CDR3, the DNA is TGTGCCATCAGAGGCCAGTATAATTCACCCCTCCACTTT.

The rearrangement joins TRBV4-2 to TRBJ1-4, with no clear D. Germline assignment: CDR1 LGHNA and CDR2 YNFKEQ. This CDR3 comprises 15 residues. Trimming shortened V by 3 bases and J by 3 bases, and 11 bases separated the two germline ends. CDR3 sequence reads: CASSHKDRANEKLFF. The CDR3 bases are TGTGCCAGCAGCCACAAAGACCGCGCTAATGAAAAACTGTTTTTT.

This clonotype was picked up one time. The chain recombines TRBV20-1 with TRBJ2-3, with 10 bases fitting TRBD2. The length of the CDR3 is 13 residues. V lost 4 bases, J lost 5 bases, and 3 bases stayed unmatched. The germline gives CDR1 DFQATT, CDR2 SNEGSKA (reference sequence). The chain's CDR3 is CSATGTSVDTQYF. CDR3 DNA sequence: TGCAGTGCTACCGGGACTAGCGTAGATACGCAGTATTTT.

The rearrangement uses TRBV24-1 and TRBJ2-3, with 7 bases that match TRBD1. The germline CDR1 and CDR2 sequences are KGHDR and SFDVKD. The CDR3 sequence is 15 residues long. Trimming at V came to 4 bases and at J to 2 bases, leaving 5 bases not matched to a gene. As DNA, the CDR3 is TGTGCCACCAGTGACTCCGGGACAGACACAGATACGCAGTATTTT. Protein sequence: CATSDSGTDTDTQYF.

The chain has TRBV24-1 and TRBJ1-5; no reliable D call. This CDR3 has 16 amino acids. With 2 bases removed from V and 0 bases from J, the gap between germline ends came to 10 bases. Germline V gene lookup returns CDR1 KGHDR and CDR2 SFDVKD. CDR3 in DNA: TGTGCCACCAGTGATTCGGGCAGATATAGCAATCAGCCCCAGCATTTT. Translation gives CATSDSGRYSNQPQHF.

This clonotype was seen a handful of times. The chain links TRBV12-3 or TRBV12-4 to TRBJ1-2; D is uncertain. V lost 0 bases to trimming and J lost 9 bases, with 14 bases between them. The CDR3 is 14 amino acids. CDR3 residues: CASSLAPFKNSYTF. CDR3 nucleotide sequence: TGTGCCAGCAGTTTAGCTCCCTTCAAGAACAGCTACACCTTC.

The CDR3 nucleotides read TGTGCCAGCAGCCGCTCCACCGGGGGAGCTGCAACTAATGAAAAACTGTTTTTT. Translation: CASSRSTGGAATNEKLFF. The V gene is TRBV3-1, the J gene TRBJ1-4, with a weak D call TRBD1 (5 bases). This CDR3 contains 18 residues. Deletions cut 4 bases from V and 0 bases from J, with 18 bases between. Germline assignment: CDR1 LGHDT and CDR2 YNNKEL (reference sequence).

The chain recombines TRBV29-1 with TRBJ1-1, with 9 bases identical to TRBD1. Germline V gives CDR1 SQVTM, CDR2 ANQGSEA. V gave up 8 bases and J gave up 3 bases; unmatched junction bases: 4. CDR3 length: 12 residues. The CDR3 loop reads CSPDRGDTEAFF. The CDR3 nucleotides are TGCAGCCCCGACAGGGGGGACACTGAAGCTTTCTTT.

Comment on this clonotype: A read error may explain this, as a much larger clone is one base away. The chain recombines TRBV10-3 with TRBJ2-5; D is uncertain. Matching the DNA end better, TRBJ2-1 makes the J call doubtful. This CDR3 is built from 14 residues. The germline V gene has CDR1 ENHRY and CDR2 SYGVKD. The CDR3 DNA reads TGTGCCATCAGTGAGTCTGGCCCACAAGAGACCCAGTTCTTC. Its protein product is CAISESGPQETQFF.

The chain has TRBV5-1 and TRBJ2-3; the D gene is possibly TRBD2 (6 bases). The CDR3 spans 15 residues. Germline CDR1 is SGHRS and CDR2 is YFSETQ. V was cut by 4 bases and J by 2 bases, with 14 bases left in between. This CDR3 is CASSPNAGPTDTQYF. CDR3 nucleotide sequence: TGCGCCAGCAGCCCGAACGCGGGGCCCACAGATACGCAGTATTTT.

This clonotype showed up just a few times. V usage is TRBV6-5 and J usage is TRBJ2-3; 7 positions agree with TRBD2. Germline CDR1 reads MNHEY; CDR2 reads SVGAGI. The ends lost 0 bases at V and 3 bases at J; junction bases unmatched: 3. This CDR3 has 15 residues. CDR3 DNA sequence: TGTGCCAGCAGTTACTCGGGAGGGAGTACAGATACGCAGTATTTT. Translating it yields CASSYSGGSTDTQYF.

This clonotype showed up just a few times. The CDR3 spells CSAPDAYTQYF. CDR3 nucleotides: TGCAGTGCTCCGGACGCATATACGCAGTATTTT. This rearrangement joins TRBV20-1 to TRBJ2-3; D gene unclear. V gave up 5 bases and J gave up 7 bases, with 10 bases separating them. The germline V gene has CDR1 DFQATT and CDR2 SNEGSKA (reference sequence). The CDR3 length is 11 residues.

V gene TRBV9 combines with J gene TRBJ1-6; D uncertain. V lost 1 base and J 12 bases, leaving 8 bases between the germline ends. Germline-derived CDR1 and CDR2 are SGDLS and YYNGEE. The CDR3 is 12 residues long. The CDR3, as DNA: TGTGCCAGCAGCGTAAAAGACTTACCCCTCCACTTT. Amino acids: CASSVKDLPLHF.

CDR3 sequence: CASKAGTISYEQYF. In DNA, the CDR3 is TGTGCCAGTAAAGCAGGGACGATCTCCTACGAGCAGTACTTC. V usage is TRBV28 and J usage is TRBJ2-7; D is tentatively TRBD1 or TRBD2 (5 bases each). V was trimmed by 9 bases and J by 0 bases, leaving 15 bases between them. Germline CDR1 and CDR2: MDHEN and SYDVKM. The CDR3 spans 14 residues. Supplemented by reference TRBV28 and TRBJ2-7, the full variable domain reads DVKVTQSSRYLVKRTGEKVFLECVQDMDHENMFWYRQDPGLGLRLIYFSYDVKMKEKGDIPEGYSVSREKKERFSLILESASTNQTSMYLCASKAGTISYEQYFGPGTRLTVT.

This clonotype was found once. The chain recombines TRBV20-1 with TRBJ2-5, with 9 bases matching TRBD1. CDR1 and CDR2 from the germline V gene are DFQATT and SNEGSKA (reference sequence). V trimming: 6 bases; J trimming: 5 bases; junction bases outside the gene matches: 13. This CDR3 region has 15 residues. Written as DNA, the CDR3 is TGCAGTGCGACAACTCCGGGACAGGGAATGGAGACCCAGTACTTC. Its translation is CSATTPGQGMETQYF.

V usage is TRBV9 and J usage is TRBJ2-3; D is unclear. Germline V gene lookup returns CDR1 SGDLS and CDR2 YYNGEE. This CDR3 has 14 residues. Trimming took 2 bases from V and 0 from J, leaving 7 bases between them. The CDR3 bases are TGTGCCAGCAGCGTGTCCTGGAGCACAGATACGCAGTATTTT. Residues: CASSVSWSTDTQYF.

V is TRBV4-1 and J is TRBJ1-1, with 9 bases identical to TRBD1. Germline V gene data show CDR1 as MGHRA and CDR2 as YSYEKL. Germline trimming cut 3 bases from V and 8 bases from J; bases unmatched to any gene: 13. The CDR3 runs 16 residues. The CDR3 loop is CASSHPSGTGSLEAFF. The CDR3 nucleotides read TGCGCCAGCAGCCATCCGTCCGGGACAGGGAGTCTCGAAGCTTTCTTT.